A single sample is the source of the 8 T cell receptor beta chains below, sequenced in a study of T cell responses to AZD1222 COVID-19 vaccine. Profiled with immunoSEQ multiplex PCR; TCRdb holds only in-frame clones, not every one. The sample holds more than 85,000 clones, more than 70% seen once. Material: peripheral blood, obtained 28 days after the second AZD1222 dose. The receptors derive from an adult who received the AZD1222 COVID-19 vaccine.

This clone was detected a few times. The rearrangement uses TRBV19 and TRBJ1-4; D remains unclear. Germline V gene lookup returns CDR1 LNHDA and CDR2 SQIVND (reference sequence). The CDR3 totals 17 residues. Trimming pared 0 bases from V and 10 bases from J, leaving 21 bases between. The CDR3 sequence is CASSIERTDTAKGKLFF. CDR3 DNA sequence: TGTGCCAGTAGTATAGAGAGAACAGACACCGCAAAGGGAAAACTGTTTTTT.

The gene calls are TRBV6-2 or TRBV6-3 and TRBJ1-5; maybe TRBD1 (5 bases). The CDR3 has 16 amino acids. V was cut by 0 bases and J by 7 bases, with 16 bases left in between. Germline values: CDR1 MNHEY, CDR2 SVGEGT. The CDR3 sequence: CASSYSGTVRGQPQHF. In DNA, the CDR3 is TGTGCCAGCAGTTACTCCGGGACGGTCAGAGGCCAGCCCCAGCATTTT.

A single count supports this clone. This chain uses TRBV6-4 with TRBJ1-6; D not resolved. CDR3 length: 13 amino acids. V shed 8 bases and J shed 5 bases, with 10 bases lying between them. The germline V gene has CDR1 MRHNA and CDR2 SNTAGT. CDR3 bases: TGTGCCAGCGCTTCAACAGATAATTCACCCCTCCACTTT. Residues: CASASTDNSPLHF.

The V call is TRBV5-1, the J call TRBJ2-6, with D perhaps matching TRBD1 or TRBD2 (5 bases each). Looked up from germline, CDR1 is SGHRS and CDR2 is YFSETQ. V was clipped by 4 bases and J by 0 bases, with 17 bases between them. There are 18 residues in the CDR3. The CDR3 protein is CASSGTRGLSSGANVLTF. The CDR3 region has the DNA TGCGCCAGCAGCGGGACCCGCGGACTCAGCTCTGGGGCCAACGTCCTGACTTTC.

The rearrangement uses TRBV29-1 and TRBJ1-2; D perhaps matches TRBD1 (6 bases). CDR1 and CDR2 (germline): SQVTM, ANQGSEA. Trimming removed 2 bases from V and 4 bases from J, with 11 bases in between. This CDR3 is built from 13 residues. This CDR3 reads CSVEPTGTYGYTF. The DNA of the CDR3 is TGCAGCGTTGAACCTACAGGGACCTATGGCTACACCTTC.

CDR3 nucleotides: TGTGCCAGCAGCCAAGACCTAGGGCGGGGGGGAAACAATGAGCAGTTCTTC. This gives the protein CASSQDLGRGGNNEQFF. The rearrangement joins TRBV14 to TRBJ2-1; 9 bases map to TRBD2. V shed 0 bases, J shed 5 bases, and the junction held 8 bases outside the gene matches. From germline, CDR1 is SGHDN and CDR2 FVKESK. The CDR3 loop spans 17 amino acids.

This rearrangement joins TRBV6-5 to TRBJ2-7, with 8 bases matching TRBD1. V lost 4 bases, J lost 0 bases, and 2 bases stayed unmatched. The CDR3 runs to 14 residues. Germline V gene sequence: CDR1 MNHEY, CDR2 SVGAGI. The CDR3 region is CASSSQGASYEQYF. DNA for the CDR3: TGTGCCAGCAGTTCGCAGGGGGCCTCCTACGAGCAGTACTTC.

This clone was observed many times. The chain employs TRBV6-1 and TRBJ2-5, with TRBD2 identical over 10 bases. There are 17 residues in the CDR3. Germline-derived CDR1 and CDR2 are MNHNS and SASEGT. The V segment lost 0 bases and the J segment 5 bases; nucleotides outside the gene matches: 9. As DNA, the CDR3 is TGTGCCAGCAGTGAAGCTCCTAGCGGGGGCCTCAGGGAGACCCAGTACTTC. It translates to CASSEAPSGGLRETQYF.